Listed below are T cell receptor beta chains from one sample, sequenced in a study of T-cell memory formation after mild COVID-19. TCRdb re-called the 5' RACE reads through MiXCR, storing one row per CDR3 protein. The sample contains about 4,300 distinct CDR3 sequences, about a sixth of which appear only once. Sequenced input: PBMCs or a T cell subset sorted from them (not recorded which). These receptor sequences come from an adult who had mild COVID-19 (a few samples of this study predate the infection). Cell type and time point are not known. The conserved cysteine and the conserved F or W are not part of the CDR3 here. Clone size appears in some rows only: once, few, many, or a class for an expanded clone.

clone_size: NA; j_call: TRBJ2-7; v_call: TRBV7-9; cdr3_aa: ASSLTVETLGYEQY
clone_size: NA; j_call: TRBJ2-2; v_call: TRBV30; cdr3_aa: AWSWGQPTGELF
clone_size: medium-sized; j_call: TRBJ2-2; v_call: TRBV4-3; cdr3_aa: ASSQQLANTGELF
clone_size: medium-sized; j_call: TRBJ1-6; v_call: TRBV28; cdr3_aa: ASRVMGGPGSPLH
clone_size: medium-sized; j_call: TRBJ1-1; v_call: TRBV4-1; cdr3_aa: ASRDRTGLNTEAF
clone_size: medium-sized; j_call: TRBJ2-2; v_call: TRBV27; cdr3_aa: ASSSGLALGGELF
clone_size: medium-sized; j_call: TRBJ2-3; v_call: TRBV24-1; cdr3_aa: ATADRAGADTQY
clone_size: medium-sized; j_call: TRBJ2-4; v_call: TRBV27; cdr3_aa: ASSLSPFGNIQY
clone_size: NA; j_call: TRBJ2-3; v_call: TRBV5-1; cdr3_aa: ASSGDRFTDTQY
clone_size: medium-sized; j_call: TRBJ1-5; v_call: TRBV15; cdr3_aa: ATSRAYQHSNQPQH
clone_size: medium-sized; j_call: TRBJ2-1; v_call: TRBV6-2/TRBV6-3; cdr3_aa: ASSSSGGNEQF
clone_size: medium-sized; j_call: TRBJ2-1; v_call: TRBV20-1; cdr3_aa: SAILREAHSYNEQF
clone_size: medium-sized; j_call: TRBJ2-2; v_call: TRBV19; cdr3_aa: ASSIISTGELF
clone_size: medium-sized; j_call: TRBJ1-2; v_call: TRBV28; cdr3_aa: ASSLKTGEGHYGYT
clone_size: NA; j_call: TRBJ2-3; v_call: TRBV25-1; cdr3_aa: ASRRGTGTDTQY
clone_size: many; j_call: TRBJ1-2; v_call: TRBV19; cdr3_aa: ASSISSQGDYGYT
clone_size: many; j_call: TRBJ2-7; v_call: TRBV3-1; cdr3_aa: ASSQDSHSSYEQY
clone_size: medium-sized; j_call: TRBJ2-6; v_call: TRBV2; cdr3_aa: ASSALGTGGAPGANVLT
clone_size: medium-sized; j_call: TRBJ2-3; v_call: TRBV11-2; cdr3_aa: ASSFWSDTQY
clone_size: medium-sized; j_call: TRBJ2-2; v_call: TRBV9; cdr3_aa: ASSPPRGAGELF
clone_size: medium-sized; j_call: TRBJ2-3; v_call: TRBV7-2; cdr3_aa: ASSLGGGMPDTQY
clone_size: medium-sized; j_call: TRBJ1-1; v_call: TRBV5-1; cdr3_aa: ASSLTYPLWTGANTEAF
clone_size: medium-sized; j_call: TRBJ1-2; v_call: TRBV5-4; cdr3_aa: ASSYPLGYGYT
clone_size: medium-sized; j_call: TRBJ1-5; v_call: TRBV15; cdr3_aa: ATSPLGGGNQPQH
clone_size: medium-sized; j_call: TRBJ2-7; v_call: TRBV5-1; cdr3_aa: ASSLATGVDEQY
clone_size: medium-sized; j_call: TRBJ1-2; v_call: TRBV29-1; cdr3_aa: SVPRPGQGFGYT
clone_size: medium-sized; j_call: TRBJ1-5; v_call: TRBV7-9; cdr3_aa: ASSLDLGFNQPQH
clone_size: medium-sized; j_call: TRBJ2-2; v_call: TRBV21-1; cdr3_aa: ASSQEGNNTGELF
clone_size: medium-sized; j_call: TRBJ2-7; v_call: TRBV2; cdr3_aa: ASSEARKLQY
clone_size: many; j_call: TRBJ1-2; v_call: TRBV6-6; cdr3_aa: ASRGSNRYGYT
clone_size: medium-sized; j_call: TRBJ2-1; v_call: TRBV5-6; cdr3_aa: ASSSSGGVFNEQF
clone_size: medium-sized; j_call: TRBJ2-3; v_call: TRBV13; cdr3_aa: ASSPRTSSTDTQY
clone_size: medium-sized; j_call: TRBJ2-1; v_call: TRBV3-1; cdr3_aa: ASSQEKDRNNEQF
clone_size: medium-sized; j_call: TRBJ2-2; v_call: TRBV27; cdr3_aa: ASSFSGGGNGELF
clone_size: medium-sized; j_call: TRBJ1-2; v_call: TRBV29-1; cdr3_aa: SVEEGTGLHYGYT
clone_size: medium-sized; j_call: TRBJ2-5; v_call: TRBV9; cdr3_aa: ASSVGREETQY
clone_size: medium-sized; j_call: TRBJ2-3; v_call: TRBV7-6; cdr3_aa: ASSSPGQGAWDTDTQY
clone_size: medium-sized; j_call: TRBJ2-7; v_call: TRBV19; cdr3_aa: ASSIGQGAYEQY
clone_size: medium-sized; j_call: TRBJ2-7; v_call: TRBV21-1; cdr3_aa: ASTPTGEY
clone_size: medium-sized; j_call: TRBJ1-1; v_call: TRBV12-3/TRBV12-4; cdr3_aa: ASSSRALMNTEAF
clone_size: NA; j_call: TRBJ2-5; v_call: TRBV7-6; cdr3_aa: ASSLEVGETQY
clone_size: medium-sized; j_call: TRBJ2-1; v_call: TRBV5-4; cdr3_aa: ASRGLGRNEQF